One TCR beta chain is described in this entry. This sequence may be a read error, since a much larger clone differs from it by one base. The data originate from a study of tumor-infiltrating lymphocytes in oesophageal squamous cell carcinoma. MiXCR, applied by TCRdb to the PCR reads, yields one record per CDR3 protein. The profile covers nearly 20,000 distinct CDR3 sequences, with under 50% appearing a single time and 6.8% taken by the ten largest. Trimming cost V 2 bases and J 14 bases, with 23 bases left between them. The CDR3 totals 15 residues. Looked up from germline, CDR1 is SGHTA and CDR2 is FQGTGA.

This receptor was obtained from a male donor with esophageal squamous cell carcinoma. Sequenced: blood. The rearrangement links TRBV7-3 to TRBJ2-3; D perhaps matches TRBD2 (6 bases). The CDR3 sequence is CASSLWAGFTGELYF. DNA of the CDR3: TGTGCCAGCAGCTTATGGGCGGGGTTCACCGGGGAGCTGTATTTT.